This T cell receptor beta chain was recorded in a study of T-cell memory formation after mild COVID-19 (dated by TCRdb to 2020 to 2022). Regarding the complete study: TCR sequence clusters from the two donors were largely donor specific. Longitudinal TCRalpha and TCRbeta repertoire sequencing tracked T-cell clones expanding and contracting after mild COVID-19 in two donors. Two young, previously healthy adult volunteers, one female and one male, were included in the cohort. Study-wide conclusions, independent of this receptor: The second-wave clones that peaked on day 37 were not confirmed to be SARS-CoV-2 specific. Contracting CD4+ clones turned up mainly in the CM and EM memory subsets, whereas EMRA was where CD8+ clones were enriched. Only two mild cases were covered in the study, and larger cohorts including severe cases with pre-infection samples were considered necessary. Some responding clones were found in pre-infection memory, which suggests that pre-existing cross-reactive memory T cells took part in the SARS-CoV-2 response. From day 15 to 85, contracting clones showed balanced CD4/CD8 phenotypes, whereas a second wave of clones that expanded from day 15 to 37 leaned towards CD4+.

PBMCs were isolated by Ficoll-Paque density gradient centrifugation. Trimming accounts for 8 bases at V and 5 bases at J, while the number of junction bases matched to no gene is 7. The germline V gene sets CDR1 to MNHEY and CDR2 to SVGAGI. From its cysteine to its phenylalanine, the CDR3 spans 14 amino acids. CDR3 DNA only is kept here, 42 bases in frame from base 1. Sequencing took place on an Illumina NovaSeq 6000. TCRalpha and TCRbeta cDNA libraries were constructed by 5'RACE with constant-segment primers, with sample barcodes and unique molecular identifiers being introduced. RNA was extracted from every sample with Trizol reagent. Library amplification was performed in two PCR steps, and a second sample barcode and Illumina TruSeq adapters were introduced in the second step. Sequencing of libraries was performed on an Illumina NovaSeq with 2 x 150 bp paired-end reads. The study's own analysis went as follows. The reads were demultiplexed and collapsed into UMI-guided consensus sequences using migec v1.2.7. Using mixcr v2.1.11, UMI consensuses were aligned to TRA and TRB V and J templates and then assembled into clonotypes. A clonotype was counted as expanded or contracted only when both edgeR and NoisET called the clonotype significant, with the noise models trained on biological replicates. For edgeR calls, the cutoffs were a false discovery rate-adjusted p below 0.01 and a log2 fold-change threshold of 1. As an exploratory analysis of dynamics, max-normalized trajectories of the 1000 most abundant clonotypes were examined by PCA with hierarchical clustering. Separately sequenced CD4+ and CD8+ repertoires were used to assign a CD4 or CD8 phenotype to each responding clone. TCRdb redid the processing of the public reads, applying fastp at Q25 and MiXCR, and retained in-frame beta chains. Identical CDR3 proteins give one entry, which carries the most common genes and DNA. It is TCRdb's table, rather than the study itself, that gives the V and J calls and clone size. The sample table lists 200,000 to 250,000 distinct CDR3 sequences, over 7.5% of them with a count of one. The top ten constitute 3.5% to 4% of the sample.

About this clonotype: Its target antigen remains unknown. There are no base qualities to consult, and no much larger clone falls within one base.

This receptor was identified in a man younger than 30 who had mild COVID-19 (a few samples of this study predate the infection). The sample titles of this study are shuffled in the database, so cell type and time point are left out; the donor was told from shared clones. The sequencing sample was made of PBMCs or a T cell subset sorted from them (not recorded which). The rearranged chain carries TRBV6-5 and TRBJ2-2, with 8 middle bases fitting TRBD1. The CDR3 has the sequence CASHPGQGTGELFF. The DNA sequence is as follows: TGTGCCAGCCACCCAGGACAGGGTACCGGGGAGCTGTTTTTT.